The 7 T cell receptor beta chains presented below share a single source sample, sequenced in a study of neurological immune-mediated disorders. MiXCR, run by TCRdb on the 5' RACE reads, gives a single entry per CDR3 protein. The sample yields fewer than 50,000 distinct CDR3 sequences, approximately 14% seen once. Sequencing used CD4+ T cells from blood. These receptors all come from a woman in her sixties with HTLV-1-associated myelopathy (HAM/TSP).

The chain links TRBV5-6 to TRBJ1-2, with a tentative D call TRBD1 (5 bases). Per the germline V gene, CDR1 is SGHDT and CDR2 is YYEEEE. This CDR3 spans 13 amino acids. Trimming shortened V by 3 bases and J by 6 bases, and 12 bases separated the two germline ends. This CDR3 is CASSSYGGDGYTF. The CDR3 nucleotides read TGTGCCAGCAGCTCCTATGGGGGTGATGGCTACACCTTC.

This clonotype was detected ten times or more. V and J are TRBV5-1 and TRBJ2-2; a possible D gene is TRBD1 (6 bases). The CDR3 loop spans 16 amino acids. Germline assignment: CDR1 SGHRS and CDR2 YFSETQ. V gave up 6 bases and J gave up 0 bases, with 15 bases separating them. This CDR3 is CASNSGQYTNTGELFF. The CDR3 DNA sequence: TGCGCCAGCAATAGTGGACAGTACACGAACACCGGGGAGCTGTTTTTT.

This clonotype was observed many times. J is TRBJ2-7 and V is TRBV7-9; TRBD1 matches at 9 bases. Trimming cost V 6 bases and J 2 bases; bases outside gene matches: 8. Germline lookup yields CDR1 SEHNR and CDR2 FQNEAQ (reference sequence). The CDR3 spans 15 residues. The CDR3 DNA follows: TGTGCCAGCAGAAAAAGGACAGGGGCGACCTACGAGCAGTACTTC. The encoded protein is CASRKRTGATYEQYF.

The chain joins TRBV21-1 to TRBJ2-2; TRBD1 is taken as the D call from the table, unchecked against the DNA. TRBV21-1 is tagged as a pseudogene. The CDR3 extends over 19 amino acids. The CDR3 sequence is CASSFQSRDRGLNTGELFF. CDR3 nucleotides: TGTGCCAGCAGCTTCCAGAGCCGGGACAGGGGGTTGAACACCGGGGAGCTGTTTTTT.

This clonotype turned up a few times. Germline and junction disagree at one end, which may indicate a read error. The rearrangement joins TRBV5-1 to TRBJ1-1; D might be TRBD1 (6 bases). CDR3 length: 15 amino acids. Germline V gene data show CDR1 as SGHRS and CDR2 as YFSETQ. In DNA, the CDR3 is TGCGCCAGCAGACAAACAGGGTTCCTGAACACTGAGGCTTTCTTT. It yields the protein CASRQTGFLNTEAFF.

Many counts were recorded for this clonotype. The chain uses TRBV5-1 and TRBJ1-2; TRBD1 is a possible D gene (5 bases). The CDR3 is made up of 15 amino acids. Germline loops: CDR1 SGHRS, CDR2 YFSETQ. Trimming removed 2 bases at V and 4 bases at J, with 15 bases between. CDR3 in amino acids: CASSFRDNYIYGYTF. The DNA of the CDR3 is TGCGCCAGCAGCTTCAGGGATAATTATATCTATGGCTACACCTTC.

This clonotype was seen many times. CDR3 in amino acids: CASSVEGGGHTGELFF. The CDR3 DNA reads TGTGCCAGCAGCGTAGAAGGGGGGGGACACACCGGGGAGCTGTTTTTT. The gene calls are TRBV9 and TRBJ2-2; D possibly corresponds to TRBD2 (7 bases). The CDR3 contains 16 residues. Between the trimmed V and J ends, which lost 0 bases and 3 bases, there was a span of 12 bases. Germline assignment: CDR1 SGDLS and CDR2 YYNGEE.